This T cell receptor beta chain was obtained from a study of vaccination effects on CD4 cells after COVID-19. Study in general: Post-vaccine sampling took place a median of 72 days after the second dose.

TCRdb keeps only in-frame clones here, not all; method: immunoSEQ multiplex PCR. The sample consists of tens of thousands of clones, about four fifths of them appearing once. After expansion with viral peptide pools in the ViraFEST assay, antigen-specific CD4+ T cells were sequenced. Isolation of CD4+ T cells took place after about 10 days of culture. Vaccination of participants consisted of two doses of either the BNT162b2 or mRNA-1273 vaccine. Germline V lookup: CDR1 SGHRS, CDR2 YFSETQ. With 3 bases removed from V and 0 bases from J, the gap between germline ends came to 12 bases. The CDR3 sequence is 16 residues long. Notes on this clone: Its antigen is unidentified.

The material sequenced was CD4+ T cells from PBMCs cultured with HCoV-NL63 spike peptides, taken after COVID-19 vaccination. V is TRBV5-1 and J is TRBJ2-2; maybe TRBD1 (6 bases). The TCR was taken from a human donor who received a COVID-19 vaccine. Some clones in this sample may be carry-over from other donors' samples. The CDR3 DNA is TGCGCCAGCAGCTCGACCGGGACAACGAACACCGGGGAGCTGTTTTTT. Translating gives CASSSTGTTNTGELFF.